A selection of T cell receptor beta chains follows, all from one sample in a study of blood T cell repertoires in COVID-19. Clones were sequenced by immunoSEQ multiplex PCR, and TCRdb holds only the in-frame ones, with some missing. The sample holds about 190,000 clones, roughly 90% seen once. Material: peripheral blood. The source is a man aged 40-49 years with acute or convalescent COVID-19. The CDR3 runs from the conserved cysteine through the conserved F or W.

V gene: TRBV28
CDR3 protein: CASIPRGGAPVRQYF

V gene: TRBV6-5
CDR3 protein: CASRPSGGDEKLFF

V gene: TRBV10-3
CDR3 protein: CATKSGTFDQPQHF

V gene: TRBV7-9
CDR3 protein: CASSADSLYGYTF

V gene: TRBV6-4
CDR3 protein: CASSPNGLVGEQFF

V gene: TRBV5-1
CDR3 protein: CASSWGPAGELFF

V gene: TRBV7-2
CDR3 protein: CASSLRQGTAGYTF

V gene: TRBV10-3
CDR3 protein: CAISLIADQETQYF

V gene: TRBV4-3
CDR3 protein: CASSLGTARRYTEAFF

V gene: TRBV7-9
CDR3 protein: CASSYRTSGGAELFF

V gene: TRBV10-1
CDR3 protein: CASSPDRVPLLYGYTF

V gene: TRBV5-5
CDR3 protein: CASFYTGAGTDTQYF

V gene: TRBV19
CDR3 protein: CASGEDRVHPEAFF

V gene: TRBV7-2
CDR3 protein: CASSPTTVETQYF

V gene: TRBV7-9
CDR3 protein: CASGLNTGELFF

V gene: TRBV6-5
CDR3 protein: CASRPDRGPGNTIYF

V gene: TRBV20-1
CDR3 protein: CSASRTMDSSYEQYF

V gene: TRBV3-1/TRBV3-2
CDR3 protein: CASSQTGQRSTDTQYF

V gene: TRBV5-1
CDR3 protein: CASSQRGPNTEAFF

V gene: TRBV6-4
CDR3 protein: CASSDRQGTAFF

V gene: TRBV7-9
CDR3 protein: CASSRTGNNYGYTF

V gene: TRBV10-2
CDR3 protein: CASLDRASGVTEQYF

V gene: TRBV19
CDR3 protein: CASSNYNSGTNDYTF

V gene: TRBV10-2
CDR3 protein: CASRSLDNEQFF

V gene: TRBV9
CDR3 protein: CASSEGTILYNEQFF

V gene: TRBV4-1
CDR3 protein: CASSQAPAGTGNYGYTF

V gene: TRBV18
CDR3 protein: CASSPEGTISGNTIYF

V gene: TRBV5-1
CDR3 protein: CASSPLGGARNNSPLHF

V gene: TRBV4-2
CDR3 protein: CASSREPHNEQFF

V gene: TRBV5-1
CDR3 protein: CASSLGLGIGQETQYF

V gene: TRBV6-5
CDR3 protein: CASSSTSGAYNEQFF

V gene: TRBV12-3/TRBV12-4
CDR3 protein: CASRGRAPEAFF